The clone carrying this T cell receptor beta chain was counted a few times. The sample belongs to a study of blood T cells in healthy people across ages. Primers used in a second PCR of roughly 7 to 11 cycles were a sample-barcoded 5' primer and a J-beta primer mix. TCRdb re-derived calls from the 5' RACE reads in MiXCR, one entry per CDR3 protein. The sample has 500,000 to 600,000 distinct CDR3 sequences, about 26% seen once. The CDR3 totals 16 residues. Germline loops: CDR1 DFQATT, CDR2 SNEGSKA (reference sequence). V dropped 6 bases and J dropped 5 bases, with 22 bases sitting between them. Sequenced: blood. V is TRBV20-1 and J is TRBJ2-2, with D tentatively TRBD1 (5 bases). This TCR came from a woman between 65 and 79 years old in good health. The CDR3, as DNA: TGCAGTGCACCGAGTGCTACCCGAAGGGGAACCGGGGAGCTGTTTTTT. Amino acids: CSAPSATRRGTGELFF.